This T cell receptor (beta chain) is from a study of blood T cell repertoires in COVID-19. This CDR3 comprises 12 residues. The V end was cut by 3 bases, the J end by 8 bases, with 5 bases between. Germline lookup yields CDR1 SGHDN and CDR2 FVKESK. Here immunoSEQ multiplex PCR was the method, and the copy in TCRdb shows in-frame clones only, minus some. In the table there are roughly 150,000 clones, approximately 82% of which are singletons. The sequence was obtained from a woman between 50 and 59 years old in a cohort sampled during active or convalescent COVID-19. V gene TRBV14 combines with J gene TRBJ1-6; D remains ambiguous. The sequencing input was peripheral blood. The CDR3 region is CASSHVDSPLHF. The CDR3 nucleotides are TGTGCCAGCAGCCACGTAGATTCACCCCTCCACTTT.